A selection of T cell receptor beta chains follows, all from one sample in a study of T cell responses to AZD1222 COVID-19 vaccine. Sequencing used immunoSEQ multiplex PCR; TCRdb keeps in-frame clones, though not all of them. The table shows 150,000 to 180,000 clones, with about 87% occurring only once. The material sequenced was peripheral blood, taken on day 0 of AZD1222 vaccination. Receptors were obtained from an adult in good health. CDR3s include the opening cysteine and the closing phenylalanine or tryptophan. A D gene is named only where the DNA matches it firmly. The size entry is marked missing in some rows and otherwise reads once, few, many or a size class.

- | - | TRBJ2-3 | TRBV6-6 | CASAFGSDTQYF | TGTGCCAGCGCCTTTGGTTCAGATACGCAGTATTTT
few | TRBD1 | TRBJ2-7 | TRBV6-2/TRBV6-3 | CASSAGTGGYEQYF | TGTGCCAGCAGTGCCGGGACAGGGGGCTACGAGCAGTACTTC
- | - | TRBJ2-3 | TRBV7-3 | CASSWQGHTQYF | TGTGCCAGCAGCTGGCAGGGTCATACGCAGTATTTT
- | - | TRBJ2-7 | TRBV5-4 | CASSARQGGSYEQYF | TGTGCCAGCAGCGCTAGACAGGGAGGGTCCTACGAGCAGTACTTC
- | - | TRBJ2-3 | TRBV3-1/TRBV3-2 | CASRDQGLSTDTQYF | TGTGCCAGCAGGGACCAGGGCCTTAGCACAGATACGCAGTATTTT
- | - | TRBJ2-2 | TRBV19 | CASSIEPVTGELFF | TGTGCCAGTAGTATAGAACCCGTTACCGGGGAGCTGTTTTTT
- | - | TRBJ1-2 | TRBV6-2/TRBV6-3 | CASSYEGGGFYTF | TGTGCCAGCAGTTACGAGGGAGGAGGTTTCTACACCTTC
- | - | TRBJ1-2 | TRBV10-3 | CAISEDPVDSKF | TGTGCCATCAGTGAGGACCCGGTGGATTCCAAATTC
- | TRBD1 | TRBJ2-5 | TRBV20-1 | CSASGDSRGQETQYF | TGCAGTGCTAGTGGGGACAGCCGAGGGCAAGAGACCCAGTACTTC
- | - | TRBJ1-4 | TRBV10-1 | CASSEGGTGEKLFF | TGCGCCAGCAGTGAGGGGGGGACCGGTGAAAAACTGTTTTTT
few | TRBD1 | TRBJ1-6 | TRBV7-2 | CASSWTGGGNSPLHF | TGTGCCAGCAGCTGGACAGGGGGAGGGAATTCACCCCTCCACTTT
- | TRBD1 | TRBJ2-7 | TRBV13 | CASSSAGQGPGYEQYF | TGTGCCAGCAGCTCGGCCGGACAGGGACCTGGCTACGAGCAGTACTTC
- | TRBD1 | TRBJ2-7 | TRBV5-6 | CASSWTGGLEQYF | TGTGCCAGCAGCTGGACAGGGGGCCTCGAGCAGTACTTC
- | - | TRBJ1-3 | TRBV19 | CATATRGNTIYF | TGTGCCACCGCCACCAGAGGAAACACCATATATTTT
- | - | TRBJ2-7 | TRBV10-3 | CAISDPVSYEQYF | TGTGCCATCAGTGACCCAGTGTCCTACGAGCAGTACTTC
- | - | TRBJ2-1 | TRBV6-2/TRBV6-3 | CASSPLSSYNEQFF | TGTGCCAGCAGTCCCCTTAGCTCCTACAATGAGCAGTTCTTC